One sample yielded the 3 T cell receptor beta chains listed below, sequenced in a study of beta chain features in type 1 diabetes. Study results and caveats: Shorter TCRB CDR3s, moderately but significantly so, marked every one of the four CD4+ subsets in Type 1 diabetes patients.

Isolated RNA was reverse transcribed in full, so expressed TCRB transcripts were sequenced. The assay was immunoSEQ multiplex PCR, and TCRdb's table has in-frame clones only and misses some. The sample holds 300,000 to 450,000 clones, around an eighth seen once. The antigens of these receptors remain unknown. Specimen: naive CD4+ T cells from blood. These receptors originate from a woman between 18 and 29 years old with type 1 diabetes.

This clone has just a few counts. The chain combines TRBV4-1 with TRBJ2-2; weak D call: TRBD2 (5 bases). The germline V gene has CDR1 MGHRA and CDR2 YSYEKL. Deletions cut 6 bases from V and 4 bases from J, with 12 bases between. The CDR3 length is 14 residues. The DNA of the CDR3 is TGCGCCAGCAGAGGACTCCGTGGCACCGGGGAGCTGTTTTTT. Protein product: CASRGLRGTGELFF.

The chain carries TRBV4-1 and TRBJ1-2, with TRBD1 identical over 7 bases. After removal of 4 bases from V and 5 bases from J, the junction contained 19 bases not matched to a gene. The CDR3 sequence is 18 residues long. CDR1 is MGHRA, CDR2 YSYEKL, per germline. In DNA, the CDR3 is TGCGCCAGCAGCCGGGTGGGGGACAGCCGACTCGCTAGATATGGCTACACCTTC. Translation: CASSRVGDSRLARYGYTF.

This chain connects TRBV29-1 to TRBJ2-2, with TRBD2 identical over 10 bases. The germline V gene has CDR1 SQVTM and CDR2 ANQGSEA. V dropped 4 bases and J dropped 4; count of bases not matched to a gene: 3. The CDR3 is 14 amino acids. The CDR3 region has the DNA TGCAGCGTTGGATCTAGCGGGGGCACCGGGGAGCTGTTTTTT. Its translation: CSVGSSGGTGELFF.